This entry lists 3 T cell receptor beta chains sequenced from one sample in a study of early T cells in non-severe SARS-CoV-2 infection. TCRdb ran MiXCR on the 5' RACE reads and lists one entry per CDR3 protein. This sample has around 80,000 distinct CDR3 sequences, with about 12% found just once. Sequences were obtained from whole blood. These TCRs come from an adult who was a healthcare worker with PCR-confirmed SARS-CoV-2 infection or an uninfected control (not recorded which).

This chain connects TRBV30 to TRBJ2-1, with 13 positions matching TRBD2. The CDR3 is made up of 19 amino acids. From germline, CDR1 is GTSNPN and CDR2 SVGIG (reference sequence). V trimming: 4 bases; J trimming: 0 bases; junction bases outside the gene matches: 12. The CDR3 region has the DNA TGTGCCTGGACCCCCGGGACTAGCGGGATGAGGGGCTCCTACAATGAGCAGTTCTTC. Residues: CAWTPGTSGMRGSYNEQFF.

This clonotype has only a few counts. The chain recombines TRBV12-3 or TRBV12-4 with TRBJ2-7; D remains ambiguous. Trimming removed 8 bases from V and 5 bases from J, with 16 bases in between. The CDR3 consists of 13 residues. The CDR3 DNA follows: TGTGCCAGCCGCTCCTACTTGGGAAACGAGCAGTACTTC. It encodes CASRSYLGNEQYF.

Sample share makes this clonotype medium-sized. The chain links TRBV15 to TRBJ2-1; D is unclear. The CDR3 totals 13 residues. V was shortened by 0 bases and J by 6 bases, with 6 bases between the two germline ends. Germline V gene data show CDR1 as LNHNV and CDR2 as YYDKDF (reference sequence). The CDR3 protein is CATSRDRSNEQFF. Here the CDR3 DNA reads TGTGCCACCAGCAGAGATCGGAGCAATGAGCAGTTCTTC.